The next 7 T cell receptor beta chains were all read from a single sample in a study of blood T cells in healthy people across ages (dated by TCRdb to the mid-2010s). The library was built by means of 5' RACE. Sequencing was performed on an Illumina HiSeq 2500. The second PCR ran for roughly 7 to 11 cycles and used a J-beta primer mix along with a sample-barcoded 5' primer. TCRdb reprocessed the public reads (quality trimming at Q25 with fastp, clone calling with MiXCR) and kept in-frame beta chains. A single entry per CDR3 protein holds the most common genes and DNA from its merged rows. Present in this sample are some 1.5 million distinct CDR3 sequences, approximately 30% of which were seen just once. Around 7.7% of the sample goes to the ten largest clones. The sequenced sample consisted of blood. These TCRs come from a woman in her 30s in good health.

The CDR3 sequence: CASTLTGGVLTF. In nucleotides, the CDR3 is TGTGCCAGCACCCTGACTGGAGGCGTCCTGACTTTC. The chain uses TRBV7-9 and TRBJ2-6; D perhaps matches TRBD2 (5 bases). The CDR3 extends over 12 amino acids. Germline V lookup: CDR1 SEHNR, CDR2 FQNEAQ (reference sequence). V was trimmed by 7 bases and J by 12 bases, leaving 13 bases between them.

This chain connects TRBV29-1 to TRBJ2-1; TRBD1 aligns across 7 bases. Trimming took 7 bases from V and 0 from J; bases not matched to a gene: 6. Per the germline V gene, CDR1 is SQVTM and CDR2 is ANQGSEA. The CDR3 totals 14 residues. CDR3 nucleotides: TGCAGCGGCTCGGACAGGATCTCCTACAATGAGCAGTTCTTC. This sequence encodes CSGSDRISYNEQFF.

V usage is TRBV5-6 and J usage is TRBJ1-5; 7 nucleotides match TRBD1. The ends lost 2 bases at V and 5 bases at J; junction bases unmatched: 10. Germline CDR1 SGHDT, CDR2 YYEEEE. This CDR3 has 16 residues. This CDR3 is CASSLGGTERDQPQHF. DNA of the CDR3: TGTGCCAGCAGCTTAGGGGGGACAGAAAGGGATCAGCCCCAGCATTTT.

The chain uses TRBV20-1 and TRBJ1-1; a possible D gene is TRBD1 (5 bases). The CDR3 has 11 amino acids. V was pared by 6 bases and J by 7 bases, with 12 bases between. Germline V gives CDR1 DFQATT, CDR2 SNEGSKA (reference sequence). The CDR3 loop reads CSAGREDEAFF. CDR3 bases: TGCAGTGCGGGCAGGGAAGATGAAGCTTTCTTT.

The V call is TRBV7-2, the J call TRBJ2-1, with D perhaps assigned TRBD1 or TRBD2 (5 bases each). The CDR3 runs to 14 residues. V was shortened by 5 bases and J by 6 bases, with 14 bases between the two germline ends. Germline assignment: CDR1 SGHTA and CDR2 FQGNSA. CDR3 nucleotides: TGTGCCAGCAGCCCCGGGGCCCTTGGCAATGAGCAGTTCTTC. This codes for CASSPGALGNEQFF.

This clonotype has only a few counts. DNA for the CDR3: TGCGCCAGCAGTGTAGAAAGGACTAGCGGGAGGGCCGGAGACGTGCAGTTCTTC. Translating it yields CASSVERTSGRAGDVQFF. The rearrangement links TRBV10-1 to TRBJ2-1; 15 bases align to TRBD2. The V and J ends lost 4 bases and 12 bases, in that order; junction bases with no gene match: 16. The germline CDR1 and CDR2 sequences are WNHNN and SYGVQD (reference sequence). CDR3 size: 18 residues.

This clonotype occurred a few times. The J gene is TRBJ2-5, the V gene TRBV29-1; the match to TRBD1 covers 7 bases. The germline V gene encodes CDR1 SQVTM and CDR2 ANQGSEA. After removal of 7 bases from V and 5 bases from J, the junction contained 10 bases not matched to a gene. CDR3 length: 13 residues. The CDR3 reads CSARTGAGETQYF. In DNA, the CDR3 is TGCAGCGCCCGAACAGGGGCGGGCGAGACCCAGTACTTC.